These 6 T cell receptor beta chains were all obtained from the same sample, sequenced in a study of spatial heterogeneity in lung cancer. From the 5' RACE reads, TCRdb called clonotypes with MiXCR, one entry per CDR3 protein. Altogether 10,000 to 13,000 distinct CDR3 sequences are present, over 6.5% being singletons, with the ten largest covering 20% to 30%. Time point of the sample: sample taken at primary tumor resection. Sequencing of whole RNA from tumor, nontumor lung or frozen PBMC involved no sorting. The material was PBMCs, obtained at surgery. The receptors shown here come from a male donor with early-stage non-small cell lung cancer.

This clonotype was observed at least ten times. The chain combines TRBV12-3 or TRBV12-4 with TRBJ2-5; 14 nucleotides align to TRBD2. J lost 2 bases, V lost 6 bases, and 5 bases had no gene match. This CDR3 contains 16 residues. The CDR3 loop is CASRRTSGGSQETQYF. The CDR3 DNA sequence: TGTGCCAGCAGACGGACTAGCGGGGGGTCACAAGAGACCCAGTACTTC.

The CDR3 nucleotides read TGTGCCAGCAGCTTCGCTGGGGGGGGCAAGTCCTACGAGCAGTACTTC. It is translated as CASSFAGGGKSYEQYF. This sequence joins TRBV11-2 and TRBJ2-7; D might be TRBD2 (7 bases). V dropped 3 bases and J dropped 1 base, with 16 bases sitting between them. The CDR3 is made up of 16 amino acids. Germline V gene lookup returns CDR1 SGHAT and CDR2 FQNNGV. Full variable domain (rest looked up from reference TRBV11-2 and TRBJ2-7): EAGVAQSPRYKIIEKRQSVAFWCNPISGHATLYWYQQILGQGPKLLIQFQNNGVVDDSQLPKDRFSAERLKGVDSTLKIQPAKLEDSAVYLCASSFAGGGKSYEQYFGPGTRLTVT.

This clonotype counts as medium-sized. The chain joins TRBV3-1 to TRBJ1-1; D might be TRBD1 (6 bases). From germline, CDR1 is LGHDT and CDR2 YNNKEL (reference sequence). The V end lost 0 bases, the J end lost 3 bases, and 8 bases lay between the germline ends. CDR3 length: 14 residues. CDR3 in amino acids: CASSQDQGYTEAFF. Written as DNA, the CDR3 is TGTGCCAGCAGCCAAGATCAGGGGTACACTGAAGCTTTCTTT.

The chain links TRBV5-6 to TRBJ2-7, with 10 bases that match TRBD1. From germline, CDR1 is SGHDT and CDR2 YYEEEE. CDR3 size: 14 residues. Trimming took 4 bases from V and 2 from J; bases not matched to a gene: 3. The CDR3 bases are TGTGCCAGCAGCGTAGGACAGGGGGCCTACGAGCAGTACTTC. This encodes CASSVGQGAYEQYF.

This clonotype appeared many times. The gene calls are TRBV12-3 or TRBV12-4 and TRBJ2-7, with TRBD1 matching over 10 bases. The junction had 2 bases not matched to a gene; V was cut back by 2 bases and J by 4 bases. This CDR3 is built from 14 residues. The CDR3 coding sequence is TGTGCCAGCAGTTTATGGGACAGGGGTTACGAGCAGTACTTC. This gives the protein CASSLWDRGYEQYF.

This clonotype was counted ten times or more. The chain links TRBV6-5 to TRBJ2-7; 7 bases match TRBD1. Germline values: CDR1 MNHEY, CDR2 SVGAGI. Losses at the gene ends were 5 bases for V and 2 bases for J; bases not matched to a gene: 9. This CDR3 region has 15 residues. The CDR3 loop is CASSDHGTDPYEQYF. As DNA, the CDR3 is TGTGCCAGCAGTGACCACGGGACAGACCCCTACGAGCAGTACTTC.